This T cell receptor beta chain emerged from a study of cytomegalovirus exposure and HLA in healthy donors. Points from the study as a whole: The study recorded 150 to 200 TCR beta chains that were cytomegalovirus-associated.

Separate from the roughly 720-subject first cohort was the roughly 120-subject validation cohort, to which the donors belonged. Libraries were prepared by immunoSEQ multiplex PCR; TCRdb keeps only in-frame clonotypes and omits some of them. This sample has 82,000 or so clones, with 85% to 95% found just once. The CDR3 consists of 14 residues. Germline lookup yields CDR1 GTSNPN and CDR2 SVGIG (reference sequence). V was cut by 0 bases and J by 2 bases, with 5 bases left in between. Of note for this clone: Its antigen is as yet unknown.

The V and J genes are TRBV30 and TRBJ2-6; D remains unclear. This TCR derives from a man younger than 30 in good health and CMV-seronegative. The sequenced material came from PBMCs. CDR3 sequence reads: CAWSVPAGANVLTF. The CDR3 DNA reads as TGTGCCTGGAGTGTACCAGCTGGGGCCAACGTCCTGACTTTC.